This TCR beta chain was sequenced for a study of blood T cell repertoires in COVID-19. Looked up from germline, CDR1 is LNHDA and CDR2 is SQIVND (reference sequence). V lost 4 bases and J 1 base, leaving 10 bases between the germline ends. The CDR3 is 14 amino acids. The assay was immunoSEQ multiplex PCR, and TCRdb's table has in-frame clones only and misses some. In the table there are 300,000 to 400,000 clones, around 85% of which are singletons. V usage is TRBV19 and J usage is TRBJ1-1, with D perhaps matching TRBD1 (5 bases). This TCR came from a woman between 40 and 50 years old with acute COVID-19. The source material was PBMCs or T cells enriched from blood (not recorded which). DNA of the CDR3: TGTGCCAGTAGTAAGCAGGGTTGGAACACTGAAGCTTTCTTT. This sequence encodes CASSKQGWNTEAFF.